This T cell receptor beta chain was sequenced in a study of CD8+ T cells in alopecia areata (dated by TCRdb to the late 2010s). For context, the study as a whole: The treated patients, all with moderate-to-severe alopecia areata, were enrolled in an open-label pilot trial of oral tofacitinib given at 5 to 10 mg twice daily. Patients stayed on tofacitinib for 6 to 18 months and then had 6 months of follow-up off drug so that delayed response and recurrence could be assessed. High-throughput TCRbeta sequencing was used to examine T cell clonal expansion in alopecia areata in both the C3H/HeJ mouse model and human patients. In humans, TCRbeta sequencing was performed on scalp tissue and on sorted CD4+ and CD8+ peripheral blood T cells from healthy controls and from patients with patchy or totalis/universalis alopecia areata. Tofacitinib-treated patients had biopsies at baseline and at 4 and 24 weeks of treatment, with a later scalp biopsy in several patients. Scalp clonality was compared among normal scalp (n=4), patchy alopecia areata scalp (n=8), and alopecia totalis/universalis scalp (n=8). RNA came from the PAXgene miRNA kit for fixed scalp, the miRNeasy kit for PBMCs, and the RNeasy kit for mouse skin. TCRbeta CDR3 regions were amplified by immunoSEQ multiplex PCR using 35 Vbeta forward and 13 Jbeta reverse primers.

This clone has just a few counts. Its cognate antigen has yet to be identified. Base-call qualities are not available, and no considerably larger clone is one nucleotide away. Germline trimming amounts to 2 bases on V and 2 bases on J, with 9 as the count of junction bases outside the gene matches. According to the germline V gene (reference sequence), CDR1 reads GTSNPN and CDR2 reads SVGIG. The CDR3 sequence holds 16 residues, the cysteine and phenylalanine included. The only DNA kept is the CDR3, 48 bases in frame from the first base. Receptor amplification or capture employed the immunoSEQ multiplex PCR assay. RNA was extracted from all samples and reverse transcribed into cDNA as template for TCR sequencing. First-strand cDNA was synthesized using SuperScript III with a 2:1 mix of oligo-dT and random hexamers. A synthetic immune receptor repertoire was used to measure amplification bias, and any remaining bias was corrected computationally. The original methods were these. Raw reads were preprocessed for error removal, and CDR3 was defined according to IMGT conventions as running from the conserved cysteine to phenylalanine. Clonality was computed as 1 minus the Shannon entropy, with the entropy normalized by log2 of the number of productive unique TCRs. CD4 or CD8 identity of scalp clones was inferred by cross-referencing scalp TCRbeta sequences with sorted blood CD4 and CD8 repertoires. TCRdb obtained this table from immuneACCESS and retained in-frame rearrangements with V and J assigned. These tables miss some clones; where compared with another copy, unresolved V genes account for less than half of the shortfall, and the remainder is unexplained. V, J and clone size reflect that table, while D and trimming were determined from the DNA. For this sample the table gives about 130,000 clones, of which around 49% were detected only once. Roughly a sixth of the sample is in the top ten clones.

What the authors observed across the whole study: Compared with normal scalp, lesional scalp had higher clonality and more expanded CD8+ clones, particularly in alopecia totalis/universalis, a pattern that suggests antigenic drive. Shared TCR sequences between patients were less evident than in mice, which may be partly attributable to HLA diversity in the patient population. Unlike mouse skin, which is dominated by gammadelta T cells, normal human skin has resident alphabeta T cells that are also sequenced, and this complicates analysis of the scalp TCR repertoire.

The sample's time point label, decoded: baseline before oral tofacitinib. Lesional scalp punch biopsies and peripheral blood were collected from alopecia areata patients. PBMCs were separated by density centrifugation and stained for CD3, CD4 and CD8, after which CD4+ and CD8+ T cells were sorted on a FACSAria. Recombination joined TRBV30 with TRBJ1-2; the junction holds 9 bases that match TRBD1. This TCR was recovered from a human donor with alopecia areata. The material was CD8+ T cells sorted from blood, obtained at week 0. CDR3 sequence: CAWSSHRDRVNYGYTF. The DNA sequence reads TGTGCCTGGAGTTCTCACCGGGACAGGGTCAACTATGGCTACACCTTC.